This T cell receptor (beta chain) was recovered during a study of blood T cell repertoires in COVID-19. As for the study in general: T cells, B-cell-depleted T cells, or PBMCs provided the cDNA or gDNA that served as material.

Per the original methods: Estimates of nucleated cell counts were drawn from the amplification of reference gene primers. TCRdb's table, derived via immunoSEQ multiplex PCR, lists solely in-frame clones and lacks some. V and J calls plus clone size are reproduced from that table; the DNA served to infer D and trimming. The table has roughly 74,000 clones, 84% seen once. Trimming removed 6 bases from V and 0 bases from J, with 14 bases in between. The CDR3 is made up of 15 amino acids. Per the germline V gene, CDR1 is MDHEN and CDR2 is SYDVKM. This clonotype was sampled from a man aged 65 to 79 with acute or convalescent COVID-19. The J gene is TRBJ1-1, the V gene TRBV28; D uncertain. The sequencing sample was made of peripheral blood. The CDR3 region has the DNA TGTGCCAGCAGCCCTGCCCGGAGGGTGAACACTGAAGCTTTCTTT. Amino acid sequence: CASSPARRVNTEAFF.